A single T cell receptor beta chain is shown here with its context. Its specificity is not known. V shed 1 base and J shed 5 bases, with 14 bases lying between them. Germline CDR1 reads LGHNA; CDR2 reads YNFKEQ. This CDR3 is 15 amino acids long. This specimen belongs to a study of Tregs in tolerant kidney transplant recipients. Sequencing used immunoSEQ multiplex PCR; TCRdb keeps in-frame clones, though not all of them. The sample holds some 88,000 clones; just over 90% are singletons and the top ten take 4.5% to 5%. Unstimulated regulatory T cells (CD4+CD25+CD127-), CD4+CD25- non-regulatory cells, CD4 and CD8 cells were FACS-sorted from thawed PBMCs. Study-level results: Findings come from small patient numbers and require larger validation. No direct test of biological reproducibility was done here. Tregs expanded with activated donor B cells seemed most donor-specific.

The sample consisted of CD8+ T cells from blood. The TCR comes from a human donor in good health. V is TRBV4-2 and J is TRBJ1-2, with D possibly matching TRBD1 (5 bases). CDR3 loop: CASSQVGGRRYGYTF. The CDR3 DNA reads TGTGCCAGCAGCCAAGTTGGGGGAAGGAGATATGGCTACACCTTC.